A few counts support the clone carrying this T cell receptor (beta chain). This record comes from a study of blood T cell repertoires in COVID-19. Study at large: Spain, Italy and the United States supplied samples that represented acute and convalescent COVID-19. T cells, B-cell-depleted T cells, or PBMCs supplied cDNA or gDNA.

In the original processing: Counts of nucleated cells, estimated from reference gene primer amplification, were obtained. Only in-frame clones appear in the TCRdb table, and some are missing; sequencing was by immunoSEQ multiplex PCR. V and J calls plus clone size are reproduced from that table; the DNA served to infer D and trimming. The sample holds about 150,000 clones, 84% seen once. V was shortened by 5 bases and J by 1 base, with 10 bases between the two germline ends. Germline V gene sequence: CDR1 SGHRS, CDR2 YFSETQ. The CDR3 runs 13 residues. The chain is built from TRBV5-1 and TRBJ2-7, with a tentative D call TRBD1 (6 bases). This TCR derives from a woman between 50 and 59 years old in a cohort sampled during active or convalescent COVID-19. Sequencing was carried out using peripheral blood. The CDR3 sequence is CASSLTGSYEQYF. For the CDR3, the DNA is TGCGCCAGCAGTTTGACAGGATCCTACGAGCAGTACTTC.